The entry below gives a single TCR beta chain sequence along with its context. Its target is not known. Method: immunoSEQ multiplex PCR; TCRdb's copy keeps in-frame clones and lacks some. The sample holds tens of thousands of clones, over 75% seen once. Germline values: CDR1 SGDLS, CDR2 YYNGEE. Trimming pared 6 bases from V and 8 bases from J, leaving 17 bases between. The CDR3 is made up of 14 amino acids. The source of the sample is a study of T cell responses to AZD1222 COVID-19 vaccine. General study findings and limits: Distributed over spike, vaccine-associated CD4 TCRs predominated at 160-218 and 743-854. It should be noted that donors were predominantly white British and more often female, and clonal diversity was possibly underestimated.

The sample consisted of peripheral blood, taken on day 0 of AZD1222 vaccination. This clonotype originated in an adult in good health. The chain recombines TRBV9 with TRBJ2-2; a weak D match, TRBD1 (5 bases). CDR3 region: CASTQGTPGGELFF. The CDR3 DNA sequence: TGTGCCAGCACCCAGGGCACCCCTGGGGGGGAGCTGTTTTTT. The whole variable domain, remainder taken from reference TRBV9 and TRBJ2-2, is DSGVTQTPKHLITATGQRVTLRCSPRSGDLSVYWYQQSLDQGLQFLIQYYNGEERAKGNILERFSAQQFPDLHSELNLSSLELGDSALYFCASTQGTPGGELFFGEGSRLTVL.